This T cell receptor (beta chain) originates from a study of CDR3 diversity in severe acne. TCRdb re-called the PCR reads with MiXCR, one entry per CDR3 protein. Among more than 80,000 distinct CDR3 sequences listed, 49% were seen once. The CDR3 has 14 amino acids. The germline CDR1 and CDR2 sequences are DFQATT and SNEGSKA (reference sequence). This receptor was identified in a male donor with severe acne vulgaris. Specimen: blood. The V and J genes are TRBV20-1 and TRBJ2-7; 9 positions match TRBD1. CDR3 nucleotides: TGCACCCTTGATGGGACAGGGTCGTACTACGAGCAGTACTTC. Translating it yields CTLDGTGSYYEQYF.